A selection of T cell receptor beta chains follows, all from one sample in a study of blood T cell repertoires in COVID-19. Clones were read by immunoSEQ multiplex PCR, and TCRdb kept only the in-frame ones, dropping some. The sample consists of approximately 130,000 clones, roughly 87% of them appearing once. Material for sequencing was PBMCs or T cells enriched from blood (not recorded which). The source of these receptors is a man between 25 and 39 years old who had recovered from COVID-19. CDR3s include the opening cysteine and the closing phenylalanine or tryptophan. D genes are given only for firm matches. The listing skips clone size in some rows; elsewhere it reads once, few, many or a size class.

DNA: TGTGCCAGTACCCCAGAGGGGGTGGGTGGCTACACCTTC
CDR3: CASTPEGVGGYTF
D: -
V: TRBV19
J: TRBJ1-2
size: -

DNA: TGCGCCAGCAGCTGGAGGTCGGGTCATGGCTACACCTTC
CDR3: CASSWRSGHGYTF
D: -
V: TRBV5-1
J: TRBJ1-2
size: once

DNA: TGTGCCAGCAGTGAAGGAGGGAGCATGTACTCTGGAAACACCATATATTTT
CDR3: CASSEGGSMYSGNTIYF
D: -
V: TRBV25-1
J: TRBJ1-3
size: -

DNA: TGTGCCAGCGCTAGCGTCTTAGCCTACGAGCAGTACTTC
CDR3: CASASVLAYEQYF
D: -
V: TRBV2
J: TRBJ2-7
size: -

DNA: TGTGCCAGCAGTTTGGGCGGGGTATTGAACACTGAAGCTTTCTTT
CDR3: CASSLGGVLNTEAFF
D: -
V: TRBV27
J: TRBJ1-1
size: -

DNA: TGTGCCAGCAGCTTGTTGGGGGGGATTAATGAAAAACTGTTTTTT
CDR3: CASSLLGGINEKLFF
D: -
V: TRBV5-4
J: TRBJ1-4
size: -

DNA: TGTGCCAGCAGGAGACTAGCGGGAGTGGAGACCCAGTACTTC
CDR3: CASRRLAGVETQYF
D: TRBD2
V: TRBV2
J: TRBJ2-5
size: once

DNA: TGTGCCAGCAGTGAAGCGGGAGGGGTTTGGACCACTGAAGCTTTCTTT
CDR3: CASSEAGGVWTTEAFF
D: -
V: TRBV2
J: TRBJ1-1
size: -

DNA: TGCAGCGCCACACAGAACACTGAAGCTTTCTTT
CDR3: CSATQNTEAFF
D: -
V: TRBV29-1
J: TRBJ1-1
size: -

DNA: TGTGCCAGCAGTTTCGGAGGCAATGAGCAGTTCTTC
CDR3: CASSFGGNEQFF
D: -
V: TRBV27
J: TRBJ2-1
size: -

DNA: TGCGCCAGCAGCTTGGCAGGGTCCGGAAACACCATATATTTT
CDR3: CASSLAGSGNTIYF
D: -
V: TRBV5-1
J: TRBJ1-3
size: few

DNA: TGTGCCAGCAGCCTCGCTGGAGGAACTGAAGCTTTCTTT
CDR3: CASSLAGGTEAFF
D: -
V: TRBV3-1/TRBV3-2
J: TRBJ1-1
size: -

DNA: TGTGCCAGCAGTTTCGGCAGGAATCAGCCCCAGCATTTT
CDR3: CASSFGRNQPQHF
D: -
V: TRBV12-3/TRBV12-4
J: TRBJ1-5
size: -

DNA: TGTGCCAGCAGTCCGGGTTCCTACGAGCAGTACTTC
CDR3: CASSPGSYEQYF
D: -
V: TRBV6-5
J: TRBJ2-7
size: few

DNA: TGTGCCTGGAGTCACGGGACTAGCGGGAGTGGTGAGCAGTTCTTC
CDR3: CAWSHGTSGSGEQFF
D: TRBD2
V: TRBV30
J: TRBJ2-1
size: -

DNA: TGTGCCAGCAGCTCTGGACAGGGGGTAGTAAACACCATATATTTT
CDR3: CASSSGQGVVNTIYF
D: TRBD1
V: TRBV7-8
J: TRBJ1-3
size: many

DNA: TGTGCCAGTAGTATCCCACAGATAGCTAACTATGGCTACACCTTC
CDR3: CASSIPQIANYGYTF
D: -
V: TRBV19
J: TRBJ1-2
size: -

DNA: TGCGCCAGCAGTAGTACAGGGGGCGTCACAGATACGCAGTATTTT
CDR3: CASSSTGGVTDTQYF
D: TRBD1
V: TRBV10-2
J: TRBJ2-3
size: -